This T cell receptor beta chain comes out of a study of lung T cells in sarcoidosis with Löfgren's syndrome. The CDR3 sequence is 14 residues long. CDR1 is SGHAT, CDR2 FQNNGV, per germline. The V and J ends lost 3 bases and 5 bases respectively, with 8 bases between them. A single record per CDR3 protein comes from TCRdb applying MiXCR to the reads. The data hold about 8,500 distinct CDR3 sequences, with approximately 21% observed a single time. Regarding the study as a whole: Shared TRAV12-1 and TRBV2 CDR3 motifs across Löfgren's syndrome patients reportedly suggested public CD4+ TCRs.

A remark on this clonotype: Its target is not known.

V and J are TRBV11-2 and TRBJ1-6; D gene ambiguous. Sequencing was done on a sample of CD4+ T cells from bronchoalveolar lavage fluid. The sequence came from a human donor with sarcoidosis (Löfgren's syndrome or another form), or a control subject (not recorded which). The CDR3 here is CASSFVRDNSPLHF. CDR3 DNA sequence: TGTGCCAGCAGCTTCGTGAGGGATAATTCACCCCTCCACTTT.